A single T cell receptor (beta chain) is shown here with its context. No antigen is known for it. The data are from a study of type 1 regulatory T cells. The overall study: An in vitro protocol generated T-allo10, a Tr1-enriched, alloantigen-specific CD4 T cell product.

The CDR3 contains 13 residues. V was trimmed by 2 bases and J by 5 bases, leaving 9 bases between them. Germline V CDR1 and CDR2: SGHTA, FQGNSA. One entry per CDR3 protein, called by TCRdb with MiXCR from the reads. The top ten hold approximately 14% of the sample, which has about 24,000 distinct CDR3 sequences, about two thirds seen once. Material for sequencing was cultured T cells, either the whole culture or a sorted T cell fraction (not recorded which). Noted subset: Tr1-enriched cell product generated in vitro against host alloantigens. The source is a human donor in good health. The chain links TRBV7-2 to TRBJ1-1; no clear D. In DNA, the CDR3 is TGTGCCAGCAGCTTATTTATTTCGACTGAAGCTTTCTTT. This codes for CASSLFISTEAFF.